This T cell receptor beta chain was sequenced for a study of regulatory T cells in long-lasting Graves disease. Study information: Positive TSH receptor antibodies alongside over 5 years of antithyroid drugs were what marked Graves' disease as persistent.

iRepertoire HTBI primers and Arm-PCR of CDR3 regions built TCR beta libraries. TCRdb used MiXCR to reprocess the multiplex PCR reads, holding one entry per CDR3 protein. The sample lists about 300,000 distinct CDR3 sequences, around 21% seen once, with 45% to 70% in the top ten. This clonotype was observed at least ten times. Antigen unknown. Trimming removed 0 bases at V and 1 base at J, with 3 bases between. In germline, CDR1 is SGHTA, CDR2 FQGNSA. The CDR3 contains 13 residues. Documented time point: persistent/refractory GD, antithyroid drugs over 5 years with positive TRAb. The TCR library was made from RNA extracted from PBMCs. Investigators report Graves' disease was diagnosed under American Thyroid Association guidelines. Study-wide findings and caveats: Favored gene segments in persistent disease were TRBV28, TRBJ1-2 and TRBJ2-5. Among persistent patients, a larger number of public clonotypes were shared (around 2,700) than among newly diagnosed patients (966).

The chain is built from TRBV7-2 and TRBJ2-5; D ambiguous. The sequenced sample was peripheral blood mononuclear cells (PBMCs), obtained when the disease was refractory, from a patient treated with antithyroid drugs. This TCR came from a female donor with Graves disease. CDR3 sequence (DNA): TGTGCCAGCAGCTTAGCTCCCCAAGAGACCCAGTACTTC. Translating gives CASSLAPQETQYF.